The 19 T cell receptor beta chains in this list originate from one sample, sequenced in a study of PD-1 blockade in classical Hodgkin lymphoma. Time point denoted: cycle 4 day 1 (C4D1), after more than 5 weeks of nivolumab. In every patient, relapse followed autologous stem cell transplantation, while exposure to brentuximab vedotin differed. TCRdb keeps only in-frame clones here, not all; method: immunoSEQ multiplex PCR. The table has tens of thousands of clones, approximately 71% seen once. This specimen was peripheral blood mononuclear cells (PBMCs), taken before the fourth cycle of nivolumab. These TCRs come from a human donor with classical Hodgkin lymphoma.

V is TRBV11-2 and J is TRBJ2-2; D is unresolved. The V gene lost 2 bases and the J gene lost 6 bases, with 4 bases spanning the gap. There are 12 residues in the CDR3. Germline lookup yields CDR1 SGHAT and CDR2 FQNNGV. The CDR3 DNA reads TGTGCCAGCAGCTTAAGGCCCGGGGAGCTGTTTTTT. Its protein is CASSLRPGELFF.

This chain uses TRBV11-2 with TRBJ2-1; 7 nucleotides align to TRBD2. The CDR3 runs to 15 residues. Germline CDR1 reads SGHAT; CDR2 reads FQNNGV. Unmatched junction bases numbered 16, after V lost 8 bases and J lost 9 bases. In DNA, the CDR3 is TGTGCCAGCGCAAGCGGGGCAGGCCCTATGATTGAGCAGTTCTTC. Its translation: CASASGAGPMIEQFF.

The chain uses TRBV5-6 and TRBJ2-7; 8 bases match TRBD2. V lost 2 bases and J lost 2; bases outside the gene matches: 6. In germline, CDR1 is SGHDT, CDR2 YYEEEE. This CDR3 contains 15 residues. For the CDR3, the DNA is TGTGCCAGCAGCTTCACAGCGGGGGTAGCCTACGAGCAGTACTTC. Translation gives CASSFTAGVAYEQYF.

This clone was counted once. The chain combines TRBV4-3 with TRBJ1-4, with 11 bases lining up with TRBD1. J gave up 8 bases and V 0 bases, and 5 bases lay outside the gene matches. Germline values: CDR1 LGHNA, CDR2 YSLEER. The CDR3 consists of 16 residues. The CDR3 loop is CASSQDSGTGGEKLFF. The CDR3 region has the DNA TGCGCCAGCAGCCAAGACTCCGGGACAGGGGGAGAAAAACTGTTTTTT.

V is TRBV7-6 and J is TRBJ2-3; unclear D gene. Germline values: CDR1 SGHVS, CDR2 FNYEAQ. This CDR3 is built from 14 residues. Trimming stripped 1 base from V and 0 bases from J, with 5 bases between. CDR3 sequence (DNA): TGTGCCAGCAGCTTAGATCGGAGCACAGATACGCAGTATTTT. Protein sequence: CASSLDRSTDTQYF.

V usage is TRBV28 and J usage is TRBJ2-4; weak D call: TRBD2 (6 bases). The CDR3 length is 16 residues. V gave up 5 bases and J gave up 0 bases, with 14 bases separating them. The V gene's germline CDR1 is MDHEN and CDR2 SYDVKM. The CDR3 is CASSLPTGGAKNIQYF. The CDR3 coding sequence is TGTGCCAGCAGTCTCCCCACCGGGGGAGCCAAAAACATTCAGTACTTC.

This clone was counted a few times. This sequence joins TRBV2 and TRBJ1-1; D perhaps matches TRBD1 (6 bases). This CDR3 contains 14 residues. Germline CDR1 is SNHLY and CDR2 is FYNNEI. V was clipped by 7 bases and J by 1 base, with 13 bases between them. Written as DNA, the CDR3 is TGTGCCAGCATCGCAGGGGCCCAGAACACTGAAGCTTTCTTT. Translated: CASIAGAQNTEAFF.

V usage is TRBV5-1 and J usage is TRBJ2-2; D unresolved. The germline gives CDR1 SGHRS, CDR2 YFSETQ. Trimming removed 3 bases at V and 5 bases at J, with 11 bases between. This CDR3 comprises 14 residues. The CDR3 DNA reads TGCGCCAGCAGCTCTGAACAGTGGACCGGGGAGCTGTTTTTT. Its protein product is CASSSEQWTGELFF.

This clone has only a few counts. The chain employs TRBV13 and TRBJ2-4; tentatively, D is TRBD2 (5 bases). CDR1 PRHDT and CDR2 FYEKMQ come from the germline V gene (reference sequence). This CDR3 is built from 16 residues. The V end was cut by 4 bases, the J end by 0 bases, with 13 bases between. CDR3 region: CASSSAVGVAKNIQYF. For the CDR3, the DNA is TGTGCCAGCAGCTCCGCTGTGGGAGTAGCCAAAAACATTCAGTACTTC.

This clone was observed once. The chain has TRBV21-1 and TRBJ2-7; the DNA was not compared with TRBD1, the D call given in the table. TRBV21-1 is a known pseudogene. The CDR3 is made up of 18 amino acids. DNA of the CDR3: TGTGCCAGCAGCAAAGATACAGCCTTACAGGGGAGGACCTACGAGCAGTACTTC. Translating gives CASSKDTALQGRTYEQYF.

V and J are TRBV19 and TRBJ1-6, with a weak D call TRBD1 (6 bases). Germline assignment: CDR1 LNHDA and CDR2 SQIVND (reference sequence). V was trimmed by 3 bases and J by 9 bases, leaving 15 bases between them. This CDR3 is 15 amino acids long. The CDR3 loop reads CASSIRGSLGSPLHF. CDR3 DNA sequence: TGTGCCAGTAGTATCAGGGGTTCATTGGGTTCACCCCTCCACTTT.

This clone was observed a single time. The J gene is TRBJ1-2, the V gene TRBV12-2. TRBV12-2 is deemed a pseudogene. This CDR3 is built from 15 residues. CDR3 in DNA: TGTGCAAGTCGCCCAATTGGCGCCGCCTACTATGGCTACACCTTC. It is translated as CASRPIGAAYYGYTF.

This clone was observed a handful of times. This chain's CDR3 is CASSLVTETQYF. CDR3 bases: TGTGCCAGCAGCTTAGTCACGGAGACCCAGTACTTC. The chain links TRBV7-6 to TRBJ2-5; no clear D gene. Per the germline V gene, CDR1 is SGHVS and CDR2 is FNYEAQ. This CDR3 has 12 residues. Trimming cost V 1 base and J 5 bases, with 5 bases left between them.

This chain joins TRBV5-6 and TRBJ1-2, with D possibly matching TRBD1 (5 bases). CDR3 length: 13 residues. Germline loops: CDR1 SGHDT, CDR2 YYEEEE. Trimming pared 3 bases from V and 6 bases from J, leaving 12 bases between. The CDR3 spells CASSSILRDGYTF. CDR3 bases: TGTGCCAGCAGCTCAATCCTCAGGGATGGCTACACCTTC. The full variable domain, its missing parts supplied by reference TRBV5-6 and TRBJ1-2, is DAGVTQSPTHLIKTRGQQVTLRCSPKSGHDTVSWYQQALGQGPQFIFQYYEEEERQRGNFPDRFSGHQFPNYSSELNVNALLLGDSALYLCASSSILRDGYTFGSGTRLTVV.

The rearrangement links TRBV29-1 to TRBJ2-3; D is unclear. This CDR3 is 14 amino acids long. Germline lookup yields CDR1 SQVTM and CDR2 ANQGSEA. The germline V and J ends were trimmed by 4 bases and 0 bases, with 11 bases remaining between them. DNA of the CDR3: TGCAGCGTTGTCGGGCTATTCAGCACAGATACGCAGTATTTT. Amino acid sequence: CSVVGLFSTDTQYF.

The rearrangement uses TRBV7-9 and TRBJ2-2; D might be TRBD2 (6 bases). V was pared by 7 bases and J by 1 base, with 16 bases between. Germline lookup yields CDR1 SEHNR and CDR2 FQNEAQ (reference sequence). CDR3 length equals 16 residues. The CDR3: CASIPGRRVNTGELFF. The CDR3 DNA reads TGTGCCAGCATCCCGGGGAGGCGGGTGAACACCGGGGAGCTGTTTTTT.

This chain joins TRBV29-1 and TRBJ2-1, with 8 bases fitting TRBD2. This CDR3 comprises 15 residues. CDR1 and CDR2 from the germline V gene are SQVTM and ANQGSEA. V shed 7 bases, J shed 3 bases, and the junction held 11 bases outside the gene matches. The CDR3 reads CSAEDTGGHYNEQFF. CDR3 coding DNA: TGCAGCGCAGAAGACACGGGGGGGCACTACAATGAGCAGTTCTTC.

This chain uses TRBV11-2 with TRBJ2-4, with D perhaps TRBD1 (6 bases). This CDR3 region has 15 residues. Between the trimmed V and J ends, which lost 3 bases and 3 bases, there was a span of 12 bases. CDR1 is SGHAT, CDR2 FQNNGV, per germline. In nucleotides, the CDR3 is TGTGCCAGCAGCTTTTCCCGGGACATCAAAAACATTCAGTACTTC. This codes for CASSFSRDIKNIQYF.

The V and J genes are TRBV7-8 and TRBJ1-6; D gene uncertain. Germline V CDR1 and CDR2: SGHVS, FQNEAQ. CDR3 size: 17 residues. V dropped 2 bases and J dropped 0 bases, with 11 bases sitting between them. The CDR3 sequence is CASSLRSPSSYNSPLHF. CDR3 nucleotides: TGTGCCAGCAGCTTACGCTCCCCCAGCTCCTATAATTCACCCCTCCACTTT.